The source of this T cell receptor beta chain is a study of cytomegalovirus exposure and HLA in healthy donors. Study outcomes and limitations: Usually a TCR sequence was rare, but some public TCRs were found in many donors. Listed as cytomegalovirus-associated were around 160 TCR beta chains. One cluster of highly shared sequence variants probably arose as a sequencing artifact.

Vbeta (60) and Jbeta (13) primers were used in the PCR. The method was immunoSEQ multiplex PCR; TCRdb's version includes in-frame clones alone and lacks a portion of them. This table has 100,000 to 150,000 clones, around three quarters appearing once. This CDR3 has 13 residues. Germline assignment: CDR1 MNHNS and CDR2 SASEGT. J gave up 1 base and V 6 bases, and 2 bases lay outside the gene matches. About this clone: What it binds is unknown.

Sample: PBMCs. The chain has TRBV6-1 and TRBJ1-2, with TRBD1 matching 7 bases. This receptor was taken from a woman aged 45-59 years in good health and CMV-seronegative. The CDR3 loop reads CASRGDSNYGYTF. Written as DNA, the CDR3 is TGTGCCAGCAGAGGGGACAGTAACTATGGCTACACCTTC.